The T cell receptor (beta chain) under discussion was sequenced for a study of T cells in Graves' hyperthyroidism and ophthalmopathy. RNA transcripts provided the source from which TCR beta CDR3 regions were amplified. First-round RT-PCR with HTBI primers amplified the TCR CDR3 region. MiXCR, applied by TCRdb to the multiplex PCR reads, yields one record per CDR3 protein. The sample shows approximately 600,000 distinct CDR3 sequences, under 20% of them seen only once. The sequenced material came from blood. This TCR came from a young woman with Graves' hyperthyroidism.

Here the CDR3 reads CASSSQPGQGLNTEAFF. The CDR3 coding sequence is TGCGCCAGCAGCAGTCAACCGGGACAGGGGCTGAACACTGAAGCTTTCTTT. This chain uses TRBV5-1 with TRBJ1-1; the match to TRBD1 covers 10 bases. Germline-derived CDR1 and CDR2 are SGHRS and YFSETQ. The V segment lost 4 bases and the J segment 0 bases; nucleotides outside the gene matches: 9. The CDR3 contains 17 residues.